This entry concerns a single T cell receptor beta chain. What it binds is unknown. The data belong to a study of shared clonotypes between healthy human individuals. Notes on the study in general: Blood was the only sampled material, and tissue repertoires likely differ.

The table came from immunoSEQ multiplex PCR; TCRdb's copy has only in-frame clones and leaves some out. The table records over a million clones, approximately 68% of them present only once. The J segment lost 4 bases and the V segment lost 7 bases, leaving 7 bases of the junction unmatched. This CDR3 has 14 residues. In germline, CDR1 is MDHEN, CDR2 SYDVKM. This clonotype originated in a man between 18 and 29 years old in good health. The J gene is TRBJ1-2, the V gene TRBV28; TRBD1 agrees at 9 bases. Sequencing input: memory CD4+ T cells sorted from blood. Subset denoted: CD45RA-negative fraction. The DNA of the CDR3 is TGTGCCAGCATAAACAGGGGGCATGGCTATGGCTACACCTTC. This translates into CASINRGHGYGYTF.